This entry concerns a single T cell receptor beta chain. The data belong to a study of cytotoxic CD8 clonotypes in ibrutinib-treated CLL. The CDR3 length is 13 residues. Germline V gene sequence: CDR1 MNHEY, CDR2 SMNVEV (reference sequence). With V trimmed by 10 bases and J by 6 bases, 9 bases remained unmatched. Repertoires were generated with immunoSEQ multiplex PCR, while TCRdb's copy carries only in-frame clones and drops some. The profile covers roughly 250,000 clones, with 70% appearing a single time and about 16% taken by the ten largest. The chain carries TRBV27 and TRBJ2-1; TRBD2 matches 7 bases. The TCR originated in a human donor with chronic lymphocytic leukemia. The sequences come from PBMCs, collected after 24 months of ibrutinib treatment. CDR3 loop: CATRLAVPNEQFF. Here the CDR3 DNA reads TGTGCCACCAGACTAGCAGTTCCCAATGAGCAGTTCTTC.